This TCR beta chain appears in the sequencing data of a study of graft-versus-host responses after intestinal transplantation. Study in general: For two to four years after anti-thymocyte globulin induction, all recipients took tacrolimus and steroids.

Profiling relied on immunoSEQ multiplex PCR, and the TCRdb table lists in-frame clones only, not all of them. The sample has about 45,000 clones, 91% seen once. This CDR3 spans 14 amino acids. V shed 5 bases and J 7 bases; nucleotides not matched to a gene: 7. CDR1 and CDR2 (germline): SGHNT, YENEEA. This clonotype was obtained from a human patient who received an intestinal transplant, so some T cells may come from the graft donor. The sample here was PBMCs, taken 524 days after transplant. The J gene is TRBJ1-2, the V gene TRBV11-3; 10 nucleotides align to TRBD1. Written as DNA, the CDR3 is TGTGCCAGCAGCCCCGGACAGGGGGTAGGTGGCTACACCTTC. Amino acid sequence: CASSPGQGVGGYTF.